The T cell receptor (beta chain) described here comes from a study of cytomegalovirus exposure and HLA in healthy donors. The study ran its PCR with 60 Vbeta and 13 Jbeta primers. This table comes from immunoSEQ multiplex PCR, and its TCRdb copy is limited to in-frame clones, with some not included. The table has 150,000 to 200,000 clones, about 75% seen once. The specimen was PBMCs. This clonotype originated in a man between 45 and 60 years old in good health and CMV-seropositive.

The CDR3, as DNA: TGCGCCAGCAGCCAAGATAGCGGGGGGGCAGCAGATACGCAGTATTTT. This translates into CASSQDSGGAADTQYF. J is TRBJ2-3 and V is TRBV4-1, with 11 bases identical to TRBD2. The CDR3 consists of 16 residues. Germline V gene sequence: CDR1 MGHRA, CDR2 YSYEKL. Trimming took 0 bases from V and 4 from J; bases not matched to a gene: 3.